What follows are 23 T cell receptor beta chains derived from one specimen sequenced in a study of blood T cell repertoires in COVID-19. Here immunoSEQ multiplex PCR was the method, and the copy in TCRdb shows in-frame clones only, minus some. The table records 200,000 to 250,000 clones, about 88% of them present only once. Sequencing used peripheral blood. The receptors were sampled from a woman aged 45-65 years with COVID-19, enrolled during active disease.

This clone was picked up one time. The chain carries TRBV14 and TRBJ1-2; TRBD1 agrees at 8 bases. The CDR3 has 16 residues. J gave up 4 bases and V 4 bases, and 11 bases lay outside the gene matches. CDR1 SGHDN and CDR2 FVKESK come from the germline V gene. The CDR3 sequence is CASSPLQTGVPYGYTF. The CDR3 coding sequence is TGTGCCAGCAGCCCGCTACAGACAGGGGTGCCCTATGGCTACACCTTC.

The V and J genes are TRBV5-1 and TRBJ2-2; D is perhaps TRBD1 (6 bases). Per the germline V gene, CDR1 is SGHRS and CDR2 is YFSETQ. The CDR3 extends over 14 amino acids. Trimming stripped 0 bases from V and 6 bases from J, with 9 bases between. The CDR3 DNA sequence: TGCGCCAGCAGCTTGGATGGGGGCTCCGGGGAGCTGTTTTTT. Translated, it gives CASSLDGGSGELFF.

This chain uses TRBV19 with TRBJ2-3; 8 nucleotides line up with TRBD1. V shed 9 bases, J shed 10 bases, and the junction held 15 bases outside the gene matches. This CDR3 comprises 14 residues. The V gene's germline CDR1 is LNHDA and CDR2 SQIVND (reference sequence). CDR3 in DNA: TGTGCCAGGACCGGGACAGGCCTCGTTGGGTCGCAGTATTTT. Its protein is CARTGTGLVGSQYF.

This clone was detected a few times. The chain has TRBV5-4 and TRBJ2-2; D might be TRBD1 (5 bases). Germline V CDR1 and CDR2: SGHNT, YYREEE (reference sequence). There are 16 residues in the CDR3. V was trimmed by 0 bases and J by 4 bases, leaving 13 bases between them. The CDR3 bases are TGTGCCAGCAGCTTGGTCGAAGGGGTGGTCACCGGGGAGCTGTTTTTT. Amino acid sequence: CASSLVEGVVTGELFF.

This clone has a single count. The chain employs TRBV7-8 and TRBJ2-3; D perhaps matches TRBD2 (5 bases). Germline CDR1 and CDR2: SGHVS and FQNEAQ. The V gene lost 0 bases and the J gene lost 6 bases, with 10 bases spanning the gap. The CDR3 consists of 14 residues. In nucleotides, the CDR3 is TGTGCCAGCAGCTTAGCAGCTAGCAGGGATACGCAGTATTTT. As protein: CASSLAASRDTQYF.

The J gene is TRBJ1-4, the V gene TRBV19, with D possibly being TRBD1 (5 bases). CDR3 length: 18 residues. CDR1 and CDR2 from the germline V gene are LNHDA and SQIVND (reference sequence). The ends were cut back, 6 bases at V and 0 bases at J, with 20 bases in the middle. CDR3 sequence: CASRIRQTLPTTNEKLFF. DNA for the CDR3: TGTGCCAGTAGAATTAGACAGACCTTACCAACAACTAATGAAAAACTGTTTTTT. The whole variable domain, remainder taken from reference TRBV19 and TRBJ1-4, is DGGITQSPKYLFRKEGQNVTLSCEQNLNHDAMYWYRQDPGQGLRLIYYSQIVNDFQKGDIAEGYSVSREKKESFPLTVTSAQKNPTAFYLCASRIRQTLPTTNEKLFFGSGTQLSVL.

The rearrangement joins TRBV19 to TRBJ2-1, with 9 nucleotides matching TRBD1. Germline V CDR1 and CDR2: LNHDA, SQIVND (reference sequence). V shed 10 bases and J 6 bases; nucleotides not matched to a gene: 10. The CDR3 runs 14 residues. This chain's CDR3 is CATQQGALSNEQFF. The DNA for the CDR3 is TGTGCCACTCAACAGGGGGCGCTTAGCAATGAGCAGTTCTTC.

This clone is a singleton in its sample. The CDR3 protein is CASSLDAGTGRAFF. As DNA, the CDR3 is TGCGCCAGCAGCTTGGATGCGGGGACAGGGAGAGCTTTCTTT. The J gene is TRBJ1-1, the V gene TRBV5-1; 9 nucleotides agree with TRBD1. The CDR3 has 14 residues. V gave up 0 bases and J gave up 10 bases; unmatched junction bases: 7. Germline loops: CDR1 SGHRS, CDR2 YFSETQ.

The J gene is TRBJ1-2, the V gene TRBV2, with D possibly matching TRBD1 (6 bases). V lost 10 bases to trimming and J lost 4 bases, with 16 bases between them. Germline values: CDR1 SNHLY, CDR2 FYNNEI. CDR3 length: 13 residues. The CDR3 DNA sequence: TGTGCCACCCTGGGACAACTTATCTATGGCTACACCTTC. Translating gives CATLGQLIYGYTF.

Only one count was recorded for this clone. The gene calls are TRBV27 and TRBJ1-2; D possibly corresponds to TRBD1 (5 bases). Germline CDR1 MNHEY, CDR2 SMNVEV (reference sequence). The CDR3 has 18 residues. Trimming removed 0 bases from V and 0 bases from J, with 17 bases in between. CDR3 sequence: CASSLSRAQIPANYGYTF. CDR3 DNA sequence: TGTGCCAGCAGTTTATCCAGGGCCCAAATACCAGCTAACTATGGCTACACCTTC.

The chain recombines TRBV18 with TRBJ1-2, with a possible D match to TRBD1 (6 bases). The V end was cut by 4 bases, the J end by 0 bases, with 15 bases between. CDR1 KGHSH and CDR2 LQKENI come from the germline V gene. CDR3 length: 16 residues. The CDR3 is CASSRRTGSANYGYTF. DNA for the CDR3: TGTGCCAGCTCACGAAGAACAGGGTCGGCTAACTATGGCTACACCTTC.

This clone was observed a single time. This chain joins TRBV4-1 and TRBJ1-1; tentatively, D is TRBD1 (5 bases). The CDR3 length is 15 residues. Trimming left V 1 base short and J 5 bases short, with 14 bases between. Germline CDR1 and CDR2: MGHRA and YSYEKL. The CDR3 here is CASSQAGFGWTEAFF. Here the CDR3 DNA reads TGCGCCAGCAGCCAAGCAGGGTTCGGGTGGACTGAAGCTTTCTTT.

This clone was observed a single time. This chain joins TRBV5-8 and TRBJ1-5; TRBD1 agrees at 11 bases. The CDR3 runs to 15 residues. Germline assignment: CDR1 SGHTS and CDR2 YDEGEE. The V segment lost 4 bases and the J segment 4 bases; nucleotides outside the gene matches: 4. CDR3 residues: CASSPGTGGNQPQHF. Written as DNA, the CDR3 is TGTGCCAGCAGCCCCGGGACAGGGGGAAATCAGCCCCAGCATTTT.

The chain combines TRBV19 with TRBJ2-7; D is ambiguous. This CDR3 contains 13 residues. The V end lost 4 bases, the J end lost 3 bases, and 10 bases lay between the germline ends. The germline gives CDR1 LNHDA, CDR2 SQIVND (reference sequence). CDR3 sequence reads: CASSSSVNYEQYV. DNA for the CDR3: TGTGCCAGTAGTAGCTCAGTTAACTACGAGCAGTACGTC.

The rearrangement uses TRBV6-5 and TRBJ1-4; TRBD1 matches 8 bases. Germline V gene data show CDR1 as MNHEY and CDR2 as SVGAGI. The CDR3 runs 15 residues. V was pared by 7 bases and J by 0 bases, with 4 bases of the junction left unmatched. Written as DNA, the CDR3 is TGTGCCAGCAAGGACAGGGCGGCAACTAATGAAAAACTGTTTTTT. The encoded protein is CASKDRAATNEKLFF.

The chain has TRBV5-5 and TRBJ2-3; the D gene is possibly TRBD1 (5 bases). The CDR3 has 14 amino acids. Trimming took off 0 bases at V and 5 bases at J, with 10 bases between the two ends. The germline gives CDR1 SGHKS, CDR2 YYEKEE (reference sequence). CDR3 in DNA: TGTGCCAGCAGCTTGGAGACAGAACTAGATACGCAGTATTTT. Amino acids: CASSLETELDTQYF.

This chain joins TRBV6-5 and TRBJ1-2, with D hard to call. Trimming took off 7 bases at V and 4 bases at J, with 13 bases between the two ends. The CDR3 contains 13 residues. Looked up from germline, CDR1 is MNHEY and CDR2 is SVGAGI. CDR3 protein: CASTEGLIYGYTF. The CDR3, as DNA: TGTGCCAGCACCGAGGGCCTTATCTATGGCTACACCTTC.

Details on this clone: Without the conserved terminal phenylalanine or tryptophan, this CDR3 likely stems from a read error. The DNA is left out, because the CDR3 cannot be placed on it with certainty; the CDR3 is given as TCRdb lists it. This rearrangement joins TRBV6-1 to TRBJ1-2. Germline values: CDR1 MNHNS, CDR2 SASEGT. The CDR3 is 11 amino acids in total, end residues counted. The CDR3 reads CASSEQGREAV.

The chain couples TRBV24-1 to TRBJ2-1; tentatively, D is TRBD1 (6 bases). The germline V gene encodes CDR1 KGHDR and CDR2 SFDVKD. Trimming cost V 4 bases and J 2 bases, with 14 bases left between them. This CDR3 is built from 16 residues. In DNA form, the CDR3 reads TGTGCCACCAGTGACCAACAGGGTCTAACCTACAATGAGCAGTTCTTC. This gives the protein CATSDQQGLTYNEQFF.

This clone has only one observation. V and J are TRBV11-3 and TRBJ1-5; unclear D gene. Germline CDR1 and CDR2: SGHNT and YENEEA. V was shortened by 6 bases and J by 11 bases, with 23 bases between the two germline ends. The CDR3 covers 15 residues. The chain's CDR3 is CASRTMGGDPLSQHF. The CDR3 DNA follows: TGTGCCAGCAGAACAATGGGAGGAGACCCTTTGTCCCAGCATTTT.

The chain couples TRBV2 to TRBJ1-3, with D unclear. CDR3 length equals 14 residues. The germline V gene has CDR1 SNHLY and CDR2 FYNNEI. V lost 11 bases to trimming and J lost 3 bases, with 17 bases between them. The CDR3 region is CASLPRVDGNTIYF. DNA of the CDR3: TGTGCCTCCCTCCCGCGGGTGGATGGAAACACCATATATTTT. The entire variable domain, with the rest obtained from reference TRBV2 and TRBJ1-3, is as follows: EPEVTQTPSHQVTQMGQEVILRCVPISNHLYFYWYRQILGQKVEFLVSFYNNEISEKSEIFDDQFSVERPDGSNFTLKIRSTKLEDSAMYFCASLPRVDGNTIYFGEGSWLTVV.

The V call is TRBV10-1, the J call TRBJ2-3, with a tentative D call TRBD2 (6 bases). Germline-derived CDR1 and CDR2 are WNHNN and SYGVQD (reference sequence). V dropped 3 bases and J dropped 1 base, with 14 bases sitting between them. This CDR3 is 16 amino acids long. CDR3 region: CASSEVEPGGTDTQYF. The CDR3 DNA reads as TGCGCCAGCAGTGAAGTGGAGCCGGGAGGCACAGATACGCAGTATTTT.

The chain uses TRBV24-1 and TRBJ2-1, with a tentative D call TRBD2 (6 bases). Trimming took off 5 bases at V and 2 bases at J, with 9 bases between the two ends. Germline-derived CDR1 and CDR2 are KGHDR and SFDVKD. The CDR3 is made up of 14 amino acids. DNA of the CDR3: TGTGCCACCAGTGTACCGGGGGCCTACAATGAGCAGTTCTTC. Its protein is CATSVPGAYNEQFF.